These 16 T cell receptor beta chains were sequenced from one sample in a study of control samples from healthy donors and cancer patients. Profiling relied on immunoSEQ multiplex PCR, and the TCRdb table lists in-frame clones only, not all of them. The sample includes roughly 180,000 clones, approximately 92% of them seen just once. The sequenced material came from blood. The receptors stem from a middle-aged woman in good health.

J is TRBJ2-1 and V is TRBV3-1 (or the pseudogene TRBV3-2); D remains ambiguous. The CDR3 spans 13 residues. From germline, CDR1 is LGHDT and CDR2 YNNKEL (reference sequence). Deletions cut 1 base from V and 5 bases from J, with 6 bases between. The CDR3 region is CASSQVGHNEQFF. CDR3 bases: TGTGCCAGCAGCCAAGTCGGGCACAATGAGCAGTTCTTC.

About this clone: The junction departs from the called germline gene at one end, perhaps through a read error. The CDR3 reads CASALEETQYF. As DNA, the CDR3 is TGTGCTAGTGCTTTGGAGGAGACCCAGTACTTC. This chain uses TRBV12-5 with TRBJ2-5; the D is unclear. Germline V gene data show CDR1 as LGHNT and CDR2 as FRNRAP. CDR3 size: 11 residues.

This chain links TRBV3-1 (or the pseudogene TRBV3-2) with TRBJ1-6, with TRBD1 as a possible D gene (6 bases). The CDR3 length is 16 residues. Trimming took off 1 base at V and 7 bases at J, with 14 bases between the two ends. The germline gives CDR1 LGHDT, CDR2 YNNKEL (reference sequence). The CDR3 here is CASSQGGGLYNSPLHF. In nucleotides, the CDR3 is TGTGCCAGCAGCCAAGGAGGGGGGTTGTACAATTCACCCCTCCACTTT.

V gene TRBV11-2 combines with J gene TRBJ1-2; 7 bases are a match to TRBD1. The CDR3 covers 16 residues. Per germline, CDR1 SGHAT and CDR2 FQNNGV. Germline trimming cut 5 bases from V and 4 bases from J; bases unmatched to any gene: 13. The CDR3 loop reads CASSPRSGTDIYGYTF. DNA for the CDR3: TGTGCCAGCAGCCCGAGGTCCGGGACAGACATCTATGGCTACACCTTC.

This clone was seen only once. This CDR3 is CASSHIGHYGYTF. In DNA, the CDR3 is TGTGCCAGCAGTCACATAGGGCACTATGGCTACACCTTC. J is TRBJ1-2 and V is TRBV6-1; D gene unclear. CDR3 length: 13 amino acids. V was cut by 5 bases and J by 3 bases, with 10 bases left in between. In germline, CDR1 is MNHNS, CDR2 SASEGT.

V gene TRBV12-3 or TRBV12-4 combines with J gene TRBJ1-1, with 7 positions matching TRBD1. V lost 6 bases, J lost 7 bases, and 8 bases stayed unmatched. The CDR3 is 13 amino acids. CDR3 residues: CASSPTGVSEAFF. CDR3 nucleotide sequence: TGTGCCAGCAGCCCCACAGGGGTCAGTGAAGCTTTCTTT.

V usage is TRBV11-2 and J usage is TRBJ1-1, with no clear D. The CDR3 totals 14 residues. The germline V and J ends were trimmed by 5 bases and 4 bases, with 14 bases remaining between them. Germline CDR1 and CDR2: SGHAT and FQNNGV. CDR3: CASSPPGGSTEAFF. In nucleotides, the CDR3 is TGTGCCAGCAGCCCCCCGGGCGGGTCCACTGAAGCTTTCTTT. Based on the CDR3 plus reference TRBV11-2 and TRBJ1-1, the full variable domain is EAGVAQSPRYKIIEKRQSVAFWCNPISGHATLYWYQQILGQGPKLLIQFQNNGVVDDSQLPKDRFSAERLKGVDSTLKIQPAKLEDSAVYLCASSPPGGSTEAFFGQGTRLTVV.

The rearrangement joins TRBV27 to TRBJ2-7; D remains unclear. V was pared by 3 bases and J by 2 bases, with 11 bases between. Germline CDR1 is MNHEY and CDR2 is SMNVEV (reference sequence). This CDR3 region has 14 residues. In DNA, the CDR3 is TGTGCCAGCAGTTTCTCGGACGGCACCTACGAGCAGTACTTC. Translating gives CASSFSDGTYEQYF.

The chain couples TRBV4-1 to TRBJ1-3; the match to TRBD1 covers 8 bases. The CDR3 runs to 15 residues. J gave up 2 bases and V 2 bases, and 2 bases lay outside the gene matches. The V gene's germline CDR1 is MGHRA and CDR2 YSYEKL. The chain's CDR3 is CASSQPTGAGNTIYF. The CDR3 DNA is TGCGCCAGCAGCCAACCGACAGGGGCTGGAAACACCATATATTTT.

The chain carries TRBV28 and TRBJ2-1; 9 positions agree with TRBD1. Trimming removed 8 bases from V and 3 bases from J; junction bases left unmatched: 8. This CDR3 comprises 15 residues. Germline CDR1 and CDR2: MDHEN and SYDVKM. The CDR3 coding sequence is TGTGCCAGCCCCCCGGGACAGGGTGGCTACAATGAGCAGTTCTTC. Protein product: CASPPGQGGYNEQFF.

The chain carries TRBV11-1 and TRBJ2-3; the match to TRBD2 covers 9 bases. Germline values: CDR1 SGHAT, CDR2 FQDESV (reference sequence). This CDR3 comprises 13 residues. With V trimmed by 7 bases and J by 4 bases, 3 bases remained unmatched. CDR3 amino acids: CASNRGGADTQYF. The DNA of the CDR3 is TGTGCCAGCAACCGCGGGGGGGCAGATACGCAGTATTTT.

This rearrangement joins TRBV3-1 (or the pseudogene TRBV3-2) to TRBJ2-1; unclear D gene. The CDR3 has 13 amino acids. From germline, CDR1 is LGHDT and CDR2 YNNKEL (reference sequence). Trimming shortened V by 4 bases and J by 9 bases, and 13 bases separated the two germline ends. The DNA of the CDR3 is TGTGCCAGCAGCCCTTCTCAACTGGGTGAGCAGTTCTTC. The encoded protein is CASSPSQLGEQFF.

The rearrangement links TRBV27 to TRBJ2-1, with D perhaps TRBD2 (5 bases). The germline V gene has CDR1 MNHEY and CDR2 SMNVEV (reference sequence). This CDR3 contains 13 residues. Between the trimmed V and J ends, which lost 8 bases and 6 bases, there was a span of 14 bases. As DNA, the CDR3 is TGTGCCAGCCGGAGGCCTCCCTTCAATGAGCAGTTCTTC. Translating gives CASRRPPFNEQFF.

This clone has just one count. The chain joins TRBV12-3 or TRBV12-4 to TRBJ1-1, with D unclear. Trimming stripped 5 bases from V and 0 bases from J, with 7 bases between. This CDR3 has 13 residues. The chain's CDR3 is CASSPTLNTEAFF. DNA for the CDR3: TGTGCCAGCAGTCCCACCTTGAACACTGAAGCTTTCTTT.

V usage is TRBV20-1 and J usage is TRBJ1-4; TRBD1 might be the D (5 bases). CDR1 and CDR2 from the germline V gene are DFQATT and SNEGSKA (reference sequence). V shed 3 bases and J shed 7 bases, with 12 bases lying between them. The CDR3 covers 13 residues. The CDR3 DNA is TGCAGTGCTAGTTATGTCGGGGGTGAAAAACTGTTTTTT. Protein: CSASYVGGEKLFF.

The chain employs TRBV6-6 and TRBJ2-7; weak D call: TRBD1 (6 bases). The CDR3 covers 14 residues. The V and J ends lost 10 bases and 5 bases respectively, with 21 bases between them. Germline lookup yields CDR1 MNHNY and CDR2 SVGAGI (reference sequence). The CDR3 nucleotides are TGTGCCACCCGCGCTGGGGGCAGTCCCAACGAGCAGTACTTC. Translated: CATRAGGSPNEQYF.